These T cell receptor beta chains were read from a single sample in a study of PD-1 blockade in mismatch repair-deficient tumors. The protocol was immunoSEQ multiplex PCR, while the TCRdb copy is restricted to in-frame clones and leaves out a portion. The sample has 39,000 or so clones; roughly 88% are singletons. This sample comprised PBMCs, obtained around 40 weeks after starting pembrolizumab. These receptors all stem from an adult with mismatch repair-deficient cancer. Each CDR3 is given with its conserved first and last residue. A D gene is named only where the DNA matches it firmly. Part of the rows lack a size; the others show once, few, many or a class for expanded clones.

v_call	j_call	clone_size	d_call	cdr3_nt	cdr3_aa
TRBV7-2	TRBJ2-3	.	.	TGTGCCAGCAGCAGGGACTCAGATACGCAGTATTTT	CASSRDSDTQYF
TRBV6-6	TRBJ1-1	.	.	TGTGCCAGCAGCTCGGGGGGGGCCGTAGTAAACACTGAAGCTTTCTTT	CASSSGGAVVNTEAFF
TRBV5-1	TRBJ2-7	few	.	TGCGCCAGCAGCCGGACCCCCGGGACAAACTCCTACGAGCAGTACTTC	CASSRTPGTNSYEQYF
TRBV28	TRBJ1-2	.	TRBD1	TGTGCCAGCAGTTTACAAGGGACAGGCCTGGGCTACACCTTC	CASSLQGTGLGYTF
TRBV9	TRBJ1-2	.	.	TGTGCCAGCAGCGTAGCTACGTCGGGGGTAACGGGCTTCTATGGCTACACCTTC	CASSVATSGVTGFYGYTF
TRBV6-6	TRBJ2-7	.	TRBD1	TGTGCCAGCAGTTACCCAGGGGGCTACGAGCAGTACTTC	CASSYPGGYEQYF
TRBV7-9	TRBJ2-1	.	TRBD2	TGTGCCAGCAGCTTAAGCGGGACCAACAATGAGCAGTTCTTC	CASSLSGTNNEQFF
TRBV6-5	TRBJ1-1	.	.	TGTGCCAGCACTAACCTGTTCGGGAACACTGAAGCTTTCTTT	CASTNLFGNTEAFF
TRBV18	TRBJ2-1	.	TRBD2	TGTGCCAGCTCAGGGGGACTAGCGGTTTACAATGAGCAGTTCTTC	CASSGGLAVYNEQFF
TRBV27	TRBJ2-2	.	.	TGTGCCAGCAGTTTAGGGAGGCGGTTAGACTTGACCGGGGAGCTGTTTTTT	CASSLGRRLDLTGELFF
TRBV5-1	TRBJ1-5	.	TRBD1	TGCGCCAGCAGCTCCACAGGGGGATCTCAGCCCCAGCATTTT	CASSSTGGSQPQHF
TRBV18	TRBJ2-3	.	.	TGTGCCAGCTCACCACCTCTGAGCACAGATACGCAGTATTTT	CASSPPLSTDTQYF
TRBV7-3	TRBJ2-7	.	.	TGTGCCAGCAGCTTAGGACAGCCGAGCTCCTACGAGCAGTACTTC	CASSLGQPSSYEQYF
TRBV21-1	TRBJ2-7	few	.	TGTGCCAGCAGCAAACGCCGTCTAGTAACCGAGCAGTACTTC	CASSKRRLVTEQYF
TRBV7-9	TRBJ2-7	few	TRBD1	TGTGCCAGCAGCTTGGGGACAGGGACCTCCGAGCAGTACTTC	CASSLGTGTSEQYF
TRBV4-1	TRBJ2-5	.	.	TGCGCCAGCAGCCCCTCTTGGGGTCGGGGGAAAGAGACCCAGTACTTC	CASSPSWGRGKETQYF
TRBV6-6	TRBJ2-7	once	.	TGTGCCAGCCTCAGGGGTGGGGGCTACGAGCAGTACTTC	CASLRGGGYEQYF
TRBV5-1	TRBJ1-1	.	TRBD1	TGCGCCAGCAGCTCGAATACCGGGACAGGGGGCACTGAAGCTTTCTTT	CASSSNTGTGGTEAFF
TRBV28	TRBJ1-1	.	.	TGTGCCAGCAGCCCCGCCAGCGGGGGCCTGACTGAAGCTTTCTTT	CASSPASGGLTEAFF
TRBV7-2	TRBJ2-2	.	TRBD2	TGTGCCAGCAGCTTTAATAGCGGGATGTACACCGGGGAGCTGTTTTTT	CASSFNSGMYTGELFF
TRBV10-3	TRBJ2-3	.	.	TGTGCCATCAGTGTCGGCGGTATGAGCACAGATACGCAGTATTTT	CAISVGGMSTDTQYF
TRBV11-2	TRBJ2-1	.	TRBD2	TGTGCCAGCCTCGTTGGCGGGAGGGCCACGACACCTGACAATGAGCAGTTCTTC	CASLVGGRATTPDNEQFF
TRBV4-2	TRBJ2-1	.	TRBD2	TGTGCCAGCAGTCCCGGGACTAGCGGTACCAATGAGCAGTTCTTC	CASSPGTSGTNEQFF
TRBV30	TRBJ2-7	few	.	TGTGCCTGGAGTCCAGGTGGAAGTCAGCAGGACGAGCAGTACTTC	CAWSPGGSQQDEQYF
TRBV4-2	TRBJ2-7	.	TRBD2	TGTGCCAGCAGCCCCTTAGCGGGACCGAACTCCTACGAGCAGTACTTC	CASSPLAGPNSYEQYF
TRBV18	TRBJ1-6	.	.	TGTGCCAGCTCACCGATGAGCCCCCAGGATTCACCCCTCCACTTT	CASSPMSPQDSPLHF
TRBV6-1	TRBJ1-2	.	TRBD1	TGTGCCAGCAGTGGGGGACAGTTAAACTATGGCTACACCTTC	CASSGGQLNYGYTF
TRBV25-1	TRBJ2-7	.	TRBD1	TGTGCCAGCAGTGACTGGGACAGGGGGCTACCTCACGAGCAGTACTTC	CASSDWDRGLPHEQYF
TRBV5-4	TRBJ2-7	few	TRBD2	TGTGCCAGCAGCCTCCGACGCGGGGGAGACGAGCAGTACTTC	CASSLRRGGDEQYF
TRBV5-1	TRBJ2-3	.	.	TGCGCCAGCAGCTCAGGGGACAGCACAGATACGCAGTATTTT	CASSSGDSTDTQYF
TRBV19	TRBJ2-5	few	TRBD2	TGTGCCAGTAGTCCTACCTCCATCGGGACTAGCGGATACTTC	CASSPTSIGTSGYF
TRBV2	TRBJ1-1	.	TRBD1	TGTGCCAGCAGTATGGGACAGGGAGGGACTGAAGCTTTCTTT	CASSMGQGGTEAFF